This paragraph reports one T cell receptor (beta chain). Recovered status applied to Cohort 3 donors who had two consecutive negative PCRs. It also applied to those with clearance or with symptom resolution. This sample stems from a study of blood T cell repertoires in COVID-19. Study-wide context: Acute and convalescent COVID-19 samples came from the United States, Italy and Spain. The cDNA or gDNA used as material had been derived from T cells, B-cell-depleted T cells, or PBMCs.

Trimming shortened V by 0 bases and J by 0 bases, and 15 bases separated the two germline ends. Germline CDR1 LNHDA, CDR2 SQIVND (reference sequence). This CDR3 is 18 amino acids long. Profiled with immunoSEQ multiplex PCR; TCRdb holds only in-frame clones, not every one. Of some 150,000 clones listed, roughly 83% are singletons. This sequence was found in a man in his fifties or sixties who had recovered from COVID-19. The sequencing input was PBMCs or T cells enriched from blood (not recorded which). The chain employs TRBV19 and TRBJ1-5, with unresolved D. The CDR3 spells CASSIETWRPNSNQPQHF. In DNA form, the CDR3 reads TGTGCCAGTAGTATAGAGACGTGGAGGCCTAATAGCAATCAGCCCCAGCATTTT.